This T cell receptor beta chain was found in a study of control samples from healthy donors and cancer patients. Trimming at V came to 3 bases and at J to 3 bases, leaving 9 bases not matched to a gene. Germline CDR1 and CDR2: DFQATT and SNEGSKA (reference sequence). CDR3 length: 15 amino acids. TCRdb's table, derived via immunoSEQ multiplex PCR, lists solely in-frame clones and lacks some. The sample lists fewer than 500,000 clones; over 75% were seen once. This chain joins TRBV20-1 and TRBJ2-7, with 9 positions matching TRBD1. Sequences were obtained from PBMCs. The receptor was isolated from a middle-aged man with head and neck cancer. The CDR3 coding sequence is TGCAGTGCTAGTATCGGGACAGGGAGGAGCTACGAGCAGTACTTC. Amino acid sequence: CSASIGTGRSYEQYF.